Below are 8 T cell receptor beta chains sequenced from a single sample in a study of PD-1 blockade in classical Hodgkin lymphoma. All trial patients relapsed after autologous stem cell transplantation. Assay: immunoSEQ multiplex PCR; the TCRdb copy retains only in-frame clones and omits some. The sample consists of tens of thousands of clones, 70% to 90% of them appearing once. The starting material was peripheral blood mononuclear cells (PBMCs), obtained before the second cycle of nivolumab. All receptors derive from a human donor with classical Hodgkin lymphoma.

The chain has TRBV5-1 and TRBJ2-7, with D maybe TRBD1 (7 bases). The CDR3 contains 14 residues. Germline V CDR1 and CDR2: SGHRS, YFSETQ. Trimming took off 4 bases at V and 4 bases at J, with 15 bases between the two ends. CDR3 protein: CASSPRGDGYEQYF. As DNA, the CDR3 is TGCGCCAGCAGCCCCAGGGGGGATGGGTACGAGCAGTACTTC. Full variable domain (missing parts from reference TRBV5-1 and TRBJ2-7): KAGVTQTPRYLIKTRGQQVTLSCSPISGHRSVSWYQQTPGQGLQFLFEYFSETQRNKGNFPGRFSGRQFSNSRSEMNVSTLELGDSALYLCASSPRGDGYEQYFGPGTRLTVT.

The J gene is TRBJ1-3, the V gene TRBV6-6, with D tentatively TRBD1 (5 bases). V lost 2 bases and J 3 bases, leaving 8 bases between the germline ends. The CDR3 is 14 amino acids. Germline assignment: CDR1 MNHNY and CDR2 SVGAGI (reference sequence). The chain's CDR3 is CASSYLRDGNTIYF. The CDR3 DNA follows: TGTGCCAGCAGTTACCTCAGGGATGGAAACACCATATATTTT.

The chain couples TRBV18 to TRBJ1-2; D perhaps matches TRBD1 (6 bases). The germline gives CDR1 KGHSH, CDR2 LQKENI. The CDR3 has 13 residues. V was pared by 2 bases and J by 4 bases, with 8 bases between. The CDR3: CASSPGGAYGYTF. CDR3 DNA: TGTGCCAGCTCACCAGGGGGCGCCTATGGCTACACCTTC.

The chain combines TRBV25-1 with TRBJ1-2; no reliable D call. This CDR3 is built from 13 residues. The germline CDR1 and CDR2 sequences are MGHDK and SYGVNS. V gave up 5 bases and J gave up 7 bases, with 14 bases separating them. In nucleotides, the CDR3 is TGTGCCAGCAGTCAGACCGCTGCGAGTGGCTACACCTTC. Translating it yields CASSQTAASGYTF.

This chain connects TRBV7-2 to TRBJ1-3, with a tentative D call TRBD1 (6 bases). This CDR3 has 15 residues. The germline CDR1 and CDR2 sequences are SGHTA and FQGNSA. Trimming removed 2 bases from V and 2 bases from J, with 10 bases in between. The chain's CDR3 is CASSLTGTTGNTIYF. The CDR3 nucleotides read TGTGCCAGCAGCTTAACCGGGACAACTGGAAACACCATATATTTT.

The CDR3 nucleotides are TGTGCCAGCAGCGTAGAGGGTTCGGGTCAGCCCCAGCATTTT. It encodes CASSVEGSGQPQHF. This chain joins TRBV9 and TRBJ1-5; no clear D gene. The V end was cut by 0 bases, the J end by 6 bases, with 10 bases between. This CDR3 comprises 14 residues. Germline assignment: CDR1 SGDLS and CDR2 YYNGEE.

V usage is TRBV5-1 and J usage is TRBJ1-2, with D perhaps matching TRBD1 (5 bases). The V end was cut by 3 bases, the J end by 1 base, with 10 bases between. Germline values: CDR1 SGHRS, CDR2 YFSETQ. This CDR3 spans 14 amino acids. CDR3 DNA: TGCGCCAGCAGCTCGACAGCGGTTAACTATGGCTACACCTTC. Translated: CASSSTAVNYGYTF.

This chain joins TRBV7-8 and TRBJ1-2; TRBD1 might be the D (5 bases). Germline-derived CDR1 and CDR2 are SGHVS and FQNEAQ. V was trimmed by 3 bases and J by 2 bases, leaving 13 bases between them. The CDR3 covers 15 residues. CDR3 region: CASSLVAGPNYGYTF. The CDR3 coding sequence is TGTGCCAGCAGCTTGGTGGCGGGACCCAACTATGGCTACACCTTC.